Below, 25 T cell receptor beta chains from the same sample are listed, as sequenced in a study of cytomegalovirus exposure and HLA in healthy donors. Researchers ran the PCR with 60 Vbeta and 13 Jbeta primers. The data were produced by immunoSEQ multiplex PCR, yet TCRdb's version contains in-frame clones alone and is incomplete. The clone table shows about 130,000 clones, with the ten largest holding about 2.7%. The sample consisted of PBMCs. These receptors all stem from a man aged 30 to 39 in good health and CMV-seronegative.

The gene calls are TRBV7-6 and TRBJ2-7; D is possibly TRBD1 (5 bases). Germline V gene data show CDR1 as SGHVS and CDR2 as FNYEAQ. With 1 base removed from V and 3 bases from J, the gap between germline ends came to 10 bases. The length of the CDR3 is 14 residues. In DNA form, the CDR3 reads TGTGCCAGCAGCTTAGAGACAGTAAGCTACGAGCAGTACTTC. Encoded protein: CASSLETVSYEQYF.

V is TRBV6-1 and J is TRBJ2-1; 9 bases fit TRBD2. Germline assignment: CDR1 MNHNS and CDR2 SASEGT. The CDR3 contains 16 residues. Germline trimming cut 3 bases from V and 7 bases from J; bases unmatched to any gene: 10. The DNA of the CDR3 is TGTGCCAGCAGTGACCGTCCGCGGGAGGGCAAAAATGAGCAGTTCTTC. Translating gives CASSDRPREGKNEQFF.

The chain joins TRBV4-3 to TRBJ2-5, with 7 nucleotides matching TRBD1. The DNA end is a closer match to TRBJ2-7, so the J assignment may be wrong. Germline CDR1 reads LGHNA; CDR2 reads YSLEER. This CDR3 spans 17 amino acids. Here the CDR3 DNA reads TGCGCCAGCAGCCAAACACACTCCGGGACAGTCCTCTACGAGCAGTACTTC. It yields the protein CASSQTHSGTVLYEQYF.

J is TRBJ2-7 and V is TRBV7-2; 7 bases align to TRBD2. This CDR3 is built from 14 residues. In germline, CDR1 is SGHTA, CDR2 FQGNSA. Trimming removed 5 bases from V and 3 bases from J; junction bases left unmatched: 7. CDR3 nucleotide sequence: TGTGCCAGCAGCCGGGTCTCGGGAGGCTACGAGCAGTACTTC. Residues: CASSRVSGGYEQYF.

V and J are TRBV5-4 and TRBJ1-4; no reliable D call. The CDR3 runs 17 residues. Germline V lookup: CDR1 SGHNT, CDR2 YYREEE (reference sequence). The V gene lost 3 bases and the J gene lost 5 bases, with 20 bases spanning the gap. The CDR3 nucleotides are TGTGCCAGCAGCTACTTCCATCCGGCGGGCACGAATGAAAAACTGTTTTTT. Translating it yields CASSYFHPAGTNEKLFF.

Concerning this clone itself: Germline and junction disagree at one end, which may indicate a read error. The genes are TRBV10-1 and TRBJ2-1, with unresolved D. The CDR3 loop spans 12 amino acids. In germline, CDR1 is WNHNN, CDR2 SYGVQD (reference sequence). The CDR3 DNA sequence: TGCGCCAGCAGTGACACCTACCATGAGCAGTTCTTC. This translates into CASSDTYHEQFF.

This rearrangement joins TRBV11-2 to TRBJ2-7; 8 positions agree with TRBD2. After removal of 7 bases from V and 2 bases from J, the junction contained 19 bases not matched to a gene. The CDR3 sequence is 18 residues long. The germline CDR1 and CDR2 sequences are SGHAT and FQNNGV. The CDR3 loop is CASTHLRSGGRSPYEQYF. CDR3 sequence (DNA): TGTGCCAGCACCCACCTCAGATCGGGCGGGAGGTCTCCCTACGAGCAGTACTTC.

V gene TRBV28 combines with J gene TRBJ2-3; 8 bases fit TRBD1. CDR1 and CDR2 from the germline V gene are MDHEN and SYDVKM. CDR3 size: 15 residues. The V and J ends lost 6 bases and 0 bases, in that order; junction bases with no gene match: 5. DNA of the CDR3: TGTGCCAGCAGACCGACAGGGGTCAGCACAGATACGCAGTATTTT. Its translation: CASRPTGVSTDTQYF.

The CDR3 coding sequence is TGTGCCAGTAGTCTTTACAGGGTTACCGAGCAGTACTTC. Residues: CASSLYRVTEQYF. V and J are TRBV19 and TRBJ2-5; possible D gene TRBD1, 6 bases. With the DNA end fitting TRBJ2-7 better, the J assignment may be wrong. Germline V gene sequence: CDR1 LNHDA, CDR2 SQIVND (reference sequence). The CDR3 covers 13 residues.

The chain couples TRBV5-4 to TRBJ1-5, with a tentative D call TRBD1 (6 bases). Germline assignment: CDR1 SGHNT and CDR2 YYREEE (reference sequence). Trimming left V 3 bases short and J 5 bases short, with 18 bases between. CDR3 size: 16 residues. CDR3 region: CASSSNVTGNYQPQHF. The CDR3 coding sequence is TGTGCCAGCAGCTCCAACGTTACAGGGAACTATCAGCCCCAGCATTTT.

This chain links TRBV5-6 with TRBJ2-5; no clear D. The last part of the DNA fits TRBJ2-7 better; the J call may be wrong. Germline V gene sequence: CDR1 SGHDT, CDR2 YYEEEE. The CDR3 runs 13 residues. CDR3 coding DNA: TGTGCCAGCAGCTTGTACAGCTTCTACGAGCAGTACTTC. As protein: CASSLYSFYEQYF.

This chain connects TRBV30 to TRBJ2-1; TRBD2 aligns across 8 bases. J lost 8 bases, V lost 2 bases, and 5 bases had no gene match. The CDR3 length is 13 residues. Germline V gene data show CDR1 as GTSNPN and CDR2 as SVGIG (reference sequence). The CDR3 nucleotides are TGTGCCTGGAGTTCGGGACTAGTATATGAGCAGTTCTTC. Protein product: CAWSSGLVYEQFF.

The J gene is TRBJ2-3, the V gene TRBV28; the match to TRBD2 covers 7 bases. CDR3 length: 16 amino acids. The ends lost 6 bases at V and 1 base at J; junction bases unmatched: 10. Per the germline V gene, CDR1 is MDHEN and CDR2 is SYDVKM. The CDR3 sequence: CASSSLGGGGTDTQYF. As DNA, the CDR3 is TGTGCCAGCAGCTCCCTGGGGGGGGGAGGCACAGATACGCAGTATTTT.

The V and J genes are TRBV20-1 and TRBJ1-1; 7 bases fit TRBD1. CDR3 length: 11 amino acids. Germline V CDR1 and CDR2: DFQATT, SNEGSKA (reference sequence). The CDR3 loop reads CRLDRATEAFF. The CDR3 region has the DNA TGCAGGCTCGACAGGGCCACTGAAGCTTTCTTT.

The V gene is TRBV29-1, the J gene TRBJ2-3, with 8 bases matching TRBD2. Germline V gene lookup returns CDR1 SQVTM and CDR2 ANQGSEA. The V segment lost 1 base and the J segment 1 base; nucleotides outside the gene matches: 7. The CDR3 has 16 amino acids. The chain's CDR3 is CSVEGLSSGGTDTQYF. CDR3 bases: TGCAGCGTTGAAGGGCTGAGTAGCGGGGGCACAGATACGCAGTATTTT.

V is TRBV2 and J is TRBJ1-5, with 7 bases identical to TRBD1. This CDR3 is 14 amino acids long. The trim removed 1 base at V and 7 bases at J, leaving 4 bases unmatched. Germline V gene sequence: CDR1 SNHLY, CDR2 FYNNEI. The CDR3 sequence: CASSEGDRAQPQHF. In nucleotides, the CDR3 is TGTGCCAGCAGTGAAGGAGACAGGGCCCAGCCCCAGCATTTT. Supplemented by reference TRBV2 and TRBJ1-5, the full variable domain reads EPEVTQTPSHQVTQMGQEVILRCVPISNHLYFYWYRQILGQKVEFLVSFYNNEISEKSEIFDDQFSVERPDGSNFTLKIRSTKLEDSAMYFCASSEGDRAQPQHFGDGTRLSIL.

The rearrangement joins TRBV19 to TRBJ2-4; possibly TRBD1 for D (6 bases). The CDR3 sequence is 16 residues long. The ends were cut back, 6 bases at V and 2 bases at J, with 17 bases in the middle. In germline, CDR1 is LNHDA, CDR2 SQIVND (reference sequence). DNA of the CDR3: TGTGCCAGTAGCATCCCAGGGGCAGGGTCCAAAAACATTCAGTACTTC. Translated: CASSIPGAGSKNIQYF.

The chain employs TRBV6-1 and TRBJ2-5; TRBD2 aligns across 8 bases. CDR3 length equals 14 residues. Germline CDR1 reads MNHNS; CDR2 reads SASEGT. With V trimmed by 8 bases and J by 2 bases, 7 bases remained unmatched. CDR3 coding DNA: TGTGCCAGCCTGGGCGCGGGAGGTCAAGAGACCCAGTACTTC. Its protein is CASLGAGGQETQYF.

The chain is built from TRBV5-6 and TRBJ1-3; D is undetermined. This CDR3 has 16 residues. Per germline, CDR1 SGHDT and CDR2 YYEEEE. The V gene lost 4 bases and the J gene lost 1 base, with 15 bases spanning the gap. The CDR3 DNA follows: TGTGCCAGCAGCCCCCCCTTGACACGGTCTGGAAACACCATATATTTT. It codes for CASSPPLTRSGNTIYF.

The rearrangement uses TRBV7-2 and TRBJ2-3, with 7 bases that match TRBD2. Trimming took 3 bases from V and 3 from J; bases not matched to a gene: 9. The length of the CDR3 is 16 residues. Germline-derived CDR1 and CDR2 are SGHTA and FQGNSA. The CDR3 bases are TGTGCCAGCAGCTTTCCCGGCGGGAGTAGAACAGATACGCAGTATTTT. It yields the protein CASSFPGGSRTDTQYF.

The V gene is TRBV7-9, the J gene TRBJ2-1; TRBD1 matches at 10 bases. Germline-derived CDR1 and CDR2 are SEHNR and FQNEAQ (reference sequence). V dropped 6 bases and J dropped 10; count of bases not matched to a gene: 12. This CDR3 comprises 15 residues. In nucleotides, the CDR3 is TGTGCCAGCAGTTATACCGGGACAGGGGAGTACGAGCAGTTCTTC. Translation: CASSYTGTGEYEQFF.

V is TRBV7-8 and J is TRBJ2-4; TRBD2 matches at 9 bases. This CDR3 region has 15 residues. Germline lookup yields CDR1 SGHVS and CDR2 FQNEAQ. V lost 1 base to trimming and J lost 7 bases; unmatched junction nucleotides: 5. Here the CDR3 DNA reads TGTGCCAGCAGCTTAGGCGGGAGGGCCGATAACATTCAGTACTTC. It is translated as CASSLGGRADNIQYF.

V gene TRBV29-1 combines with J gene TRBJ2-1; 9 bases line up with TRBD2. V gave up 6 bases and J gave up 8 bases; unmatched junction bases: 8. The CDR3 is made up of 13 amino acids. Germline-derived CDR1 and CDR2 are SQVTM and ANQGSEA. CDR3 sequence: CSVGLAGVYEQFF. The DNA of the CDR3 is TGCAGCGTGGGCTTAGCGGGAGTTTATGAGCAGTTCTTC.

V gene TRBV28 combines with J gene TRBJ2-7, with D possibly TRBD2 on 6 matching bases. V was clipped by 9 bases and J by 0 bases, with 18 bases between them. Germline V gene data show CDR1 as MDHEN and CDR2 as SYDVKM. The CDR3 runs to 15 residues. The CDR3 bases are TGTGCCAGTACGACGCGGGACCCTATCTCCTACGAGCAGTACTTC. This encodes CASTTRDPISYEQYF.

V and J are TRBV28 and TRBJ1-2, with a possible D match to TRBD1 (6 bases). The germline CDR1 and CDR2 sequences are MDHEN and SYDVKM. The V and J ends lost 8 bases and 2 bases respectively, with 18 bases between them. This CDR3 spans 15 amino acids. CDR3 protein: CASHDRRLRNYGYTF. CDR3 nucleotides: TGTGCCAGCCACGACAGGAGACTGAGGAACTATGGCTACACCTTC.